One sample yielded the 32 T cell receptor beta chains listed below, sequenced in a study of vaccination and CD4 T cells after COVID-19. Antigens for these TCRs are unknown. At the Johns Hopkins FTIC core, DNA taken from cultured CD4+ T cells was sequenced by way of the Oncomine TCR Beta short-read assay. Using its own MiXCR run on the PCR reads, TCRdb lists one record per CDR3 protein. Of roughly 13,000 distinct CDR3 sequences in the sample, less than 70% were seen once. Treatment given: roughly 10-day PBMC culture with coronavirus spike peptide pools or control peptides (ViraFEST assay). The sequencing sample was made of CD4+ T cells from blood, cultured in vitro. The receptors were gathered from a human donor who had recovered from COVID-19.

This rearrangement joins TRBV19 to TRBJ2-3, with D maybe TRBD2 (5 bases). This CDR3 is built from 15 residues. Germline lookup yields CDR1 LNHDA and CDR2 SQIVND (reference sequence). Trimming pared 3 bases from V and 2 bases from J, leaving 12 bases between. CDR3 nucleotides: TGTGCCAGTAGTATCGGTGGCGGACTCACAGATACGCAGTATTTT. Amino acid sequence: CASSIGGGLTDTQYF.

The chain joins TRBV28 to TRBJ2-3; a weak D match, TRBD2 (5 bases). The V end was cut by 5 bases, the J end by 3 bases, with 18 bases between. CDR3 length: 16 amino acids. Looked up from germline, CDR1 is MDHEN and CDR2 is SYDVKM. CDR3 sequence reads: CASSAIRDMLTDTQYF. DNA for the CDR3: TGTGCCAGCAGTGCCATACGGGATATGCTAACAGATACGCAGTATTTT.

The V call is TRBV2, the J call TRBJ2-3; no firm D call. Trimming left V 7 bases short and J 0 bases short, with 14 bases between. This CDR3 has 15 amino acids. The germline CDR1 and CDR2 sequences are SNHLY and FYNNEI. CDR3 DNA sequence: TGTGCCAGCAAAGGGCCAACATCTAGCACAGATACGCAGTATTTT. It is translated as CASKGPTSSTDTQYF. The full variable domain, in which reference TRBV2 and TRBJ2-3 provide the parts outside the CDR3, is EPEVTQTPSHQVTQMGQEVILRCVPISNHLYFYWYRQILGQKVEFLVSFYNNEISEKSEIFDDQFSVERPDGSNFTLKIRSTKLEDSAMYFCASKGPTSSTDTQYFGPGTRLTVL.

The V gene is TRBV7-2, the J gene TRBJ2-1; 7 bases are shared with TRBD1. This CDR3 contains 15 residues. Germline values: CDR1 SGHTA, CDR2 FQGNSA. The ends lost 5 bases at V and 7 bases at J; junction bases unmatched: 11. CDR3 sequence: CASSPRQGGVNEQFF. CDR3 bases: TGTGCCAGCAGCCCGAGACAGGGCGGAGTGAATGAGCAGTTCTTC.

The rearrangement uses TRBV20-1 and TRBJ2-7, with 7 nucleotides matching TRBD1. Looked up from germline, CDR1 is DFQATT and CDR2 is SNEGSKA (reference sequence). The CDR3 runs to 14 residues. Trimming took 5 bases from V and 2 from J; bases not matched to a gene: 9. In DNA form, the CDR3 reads TGCAGTGCTTACTCAGACAGGGCGGCCTACGAGCAGTACTTC. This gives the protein CSAYSDRAAYEQYF.

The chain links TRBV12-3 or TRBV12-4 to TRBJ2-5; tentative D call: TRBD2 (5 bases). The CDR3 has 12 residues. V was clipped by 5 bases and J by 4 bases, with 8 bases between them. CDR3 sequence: CASSPTRETQYF. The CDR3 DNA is TGTGCCAGCAGTCCCACTAGAGAGACCCAGTACTTC.

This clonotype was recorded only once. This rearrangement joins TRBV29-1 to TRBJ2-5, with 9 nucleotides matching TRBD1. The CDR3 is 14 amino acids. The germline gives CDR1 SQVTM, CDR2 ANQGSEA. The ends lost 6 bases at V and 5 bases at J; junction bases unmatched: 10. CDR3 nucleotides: TGCAGCGTCTACAGGGGGCCCCCCCGGGAGACCCAGTACTTC. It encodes CSVYRGPPRETQYF.

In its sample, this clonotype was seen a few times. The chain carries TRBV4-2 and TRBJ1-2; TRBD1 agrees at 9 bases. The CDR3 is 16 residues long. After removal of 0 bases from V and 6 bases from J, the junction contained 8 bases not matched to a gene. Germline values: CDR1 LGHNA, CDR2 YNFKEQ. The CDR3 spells CASSQDFNRGRDGYTF. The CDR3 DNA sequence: TGTGCCAGCAGCCAAGATTTCAACAGGGGGCGAGATGGCTACACCTTC.

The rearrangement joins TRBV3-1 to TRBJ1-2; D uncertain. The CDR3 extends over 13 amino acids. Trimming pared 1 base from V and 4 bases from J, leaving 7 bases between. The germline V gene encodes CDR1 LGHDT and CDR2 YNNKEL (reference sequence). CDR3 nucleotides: TGTGCCAGCAGCCAAGGGGGTGTCTATGGCTACACCTTC. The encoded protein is CASSQGGVYGYTF. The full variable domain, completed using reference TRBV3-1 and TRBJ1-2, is DTAVSQTPKYLVTQMGNDKSIKCEQNLGHDTMYWYKQDSKKFLKIMFSYNNKELIINETVPNRFSPKSPDKAHLNLHINSLELGDSAVYFCASSQGGVYGYTFGSGTRLTVV.

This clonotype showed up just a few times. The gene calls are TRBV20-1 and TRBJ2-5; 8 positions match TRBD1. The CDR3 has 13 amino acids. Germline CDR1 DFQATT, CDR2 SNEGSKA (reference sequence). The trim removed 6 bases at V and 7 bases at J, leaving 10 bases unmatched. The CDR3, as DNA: TGCAGTGCCCCGGGACAGGTTCAGGGGACCCAGTACTTC. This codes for CSAPGQVQGTQYF.

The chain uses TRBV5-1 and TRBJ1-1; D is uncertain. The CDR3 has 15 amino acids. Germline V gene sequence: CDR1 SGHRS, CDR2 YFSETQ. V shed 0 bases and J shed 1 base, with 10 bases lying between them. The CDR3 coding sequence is TGCGCCAGCAGCTTGGGGACCGGGTGGAACACTGAAGCTTTCTTT. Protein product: CASSLGTGWNTEAFF.

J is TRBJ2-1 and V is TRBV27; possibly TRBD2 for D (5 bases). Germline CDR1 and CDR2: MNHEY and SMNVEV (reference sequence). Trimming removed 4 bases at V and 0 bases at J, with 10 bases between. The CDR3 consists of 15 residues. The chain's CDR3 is CASSWTGSSYNEQFF. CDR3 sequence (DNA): TGTGCCAGCAGTTGGACGGGGAGCTCCTACAATGAGCAGTTCTTC.

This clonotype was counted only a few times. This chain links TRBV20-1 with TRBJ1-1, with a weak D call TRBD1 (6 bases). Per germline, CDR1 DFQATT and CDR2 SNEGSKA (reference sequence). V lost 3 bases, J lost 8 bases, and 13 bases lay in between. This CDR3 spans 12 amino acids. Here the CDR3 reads CSARYGQPEAFF. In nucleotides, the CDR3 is TGCAGTGCTAGGTACGGACAGCCAGAAGCTTTCTTT.

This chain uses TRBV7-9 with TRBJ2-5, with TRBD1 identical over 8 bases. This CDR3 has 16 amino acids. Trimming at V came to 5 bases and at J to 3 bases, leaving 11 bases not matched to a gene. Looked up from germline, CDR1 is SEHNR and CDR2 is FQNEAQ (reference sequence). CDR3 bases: TGTGCCAGCAGCCGATTTTCCGGGACAGGTAAAGAGACCCAGTACTTC. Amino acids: CASSRFSGTGKETQYF.

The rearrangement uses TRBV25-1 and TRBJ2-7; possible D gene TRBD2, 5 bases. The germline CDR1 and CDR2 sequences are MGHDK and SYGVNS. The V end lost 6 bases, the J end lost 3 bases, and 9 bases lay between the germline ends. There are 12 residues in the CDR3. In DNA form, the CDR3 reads TGTGCCAGCAGCCCCGGGAACTACGAGCAGTACTTC. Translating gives CASSPGNYEQYF.

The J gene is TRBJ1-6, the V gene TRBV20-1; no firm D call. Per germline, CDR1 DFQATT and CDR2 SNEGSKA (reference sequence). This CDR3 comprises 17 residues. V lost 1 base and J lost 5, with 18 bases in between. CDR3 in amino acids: CSARVDSLLGNNSPLHF. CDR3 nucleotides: TGCAGTGCTAGAGTCGACTCCCTGCTTGGGAATAATTCACCCCTCCACTTT.

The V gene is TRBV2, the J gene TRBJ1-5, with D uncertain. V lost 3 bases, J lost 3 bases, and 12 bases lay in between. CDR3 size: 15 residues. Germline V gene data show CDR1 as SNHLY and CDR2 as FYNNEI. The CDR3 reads CASSDRQANNQPQHF. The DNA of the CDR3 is TGTGCCAGCAGTGATCGGCAGGCTAACAATCAGCCCCAGCATTTT.

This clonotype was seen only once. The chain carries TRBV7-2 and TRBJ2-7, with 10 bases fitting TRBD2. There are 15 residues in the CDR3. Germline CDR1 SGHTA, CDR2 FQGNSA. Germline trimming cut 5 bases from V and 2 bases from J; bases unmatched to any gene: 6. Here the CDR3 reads CASSLGAGGTYEQYF. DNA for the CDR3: TGTGCCAGCAGCCTAGGAGCGGGAGGGACCTACGAGCAGTACTTC.

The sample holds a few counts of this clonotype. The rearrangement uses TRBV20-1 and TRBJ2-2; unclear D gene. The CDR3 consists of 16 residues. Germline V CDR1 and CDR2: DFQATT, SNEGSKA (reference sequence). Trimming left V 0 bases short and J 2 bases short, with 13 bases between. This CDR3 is CSARDSGVLNTGELFF. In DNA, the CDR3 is TGCAGTGCTAGAGATTCAGGAGTGCTCAACACCGGGGAGCTGTTTTTT.

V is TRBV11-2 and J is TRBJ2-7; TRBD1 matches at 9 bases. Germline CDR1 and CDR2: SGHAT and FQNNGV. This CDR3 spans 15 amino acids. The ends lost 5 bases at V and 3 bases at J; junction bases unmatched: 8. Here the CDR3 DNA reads TGTGCCAGCAGCCCCGGGACAGGGATTTTCTACGAGCAGTACTTC. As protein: CASSPGTGIFYEQYF. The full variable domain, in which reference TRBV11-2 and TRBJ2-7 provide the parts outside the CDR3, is EAGVAQSPRYKIIEKRQSVAFWCNPISGHATLYWYQQILGQGPKLLIQFQNNGVVDDSQLPKDRFSAERLKGVDSTLKIQPAKLEDSAVYLCASSPGTGIFYEQYFGPGTRLTVT.

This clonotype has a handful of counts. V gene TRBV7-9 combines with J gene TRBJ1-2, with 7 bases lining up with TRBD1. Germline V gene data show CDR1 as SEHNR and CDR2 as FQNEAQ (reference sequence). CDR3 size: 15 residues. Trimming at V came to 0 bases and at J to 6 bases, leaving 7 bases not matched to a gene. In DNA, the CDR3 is TGTGCCAGCAGCTTAGCGAGGGGGCTAGAGGATGGCTACACCTTC. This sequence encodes CASSLARGLEDGYTF.

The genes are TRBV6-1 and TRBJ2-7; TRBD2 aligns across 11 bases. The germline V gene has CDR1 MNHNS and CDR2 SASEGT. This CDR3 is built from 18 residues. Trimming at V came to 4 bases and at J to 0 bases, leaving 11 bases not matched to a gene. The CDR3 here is CASSVVLLAGGLSYEQYF. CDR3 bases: TGTGCCAGCAGTGTAGTCCTCCTAGCGGGAGGCCTCTCCTACGAGCAGTACTTC.

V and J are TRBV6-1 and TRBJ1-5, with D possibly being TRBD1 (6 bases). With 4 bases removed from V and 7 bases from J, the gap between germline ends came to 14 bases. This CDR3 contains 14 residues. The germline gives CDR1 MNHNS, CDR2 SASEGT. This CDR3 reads CASSVNRVGQPQHF. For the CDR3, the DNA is TGTGCCAGCAGTGTCAACAGGGTCGGGCAGCCCCAGCATTTT.

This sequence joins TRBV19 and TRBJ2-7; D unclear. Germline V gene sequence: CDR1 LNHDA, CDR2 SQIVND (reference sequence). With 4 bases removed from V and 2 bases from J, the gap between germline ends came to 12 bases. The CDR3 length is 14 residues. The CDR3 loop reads CASSTSTLTYEQYF. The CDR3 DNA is TGTGCCAGTAGTACGTCGACTTTGACCTACGAGCAGTACTTC.

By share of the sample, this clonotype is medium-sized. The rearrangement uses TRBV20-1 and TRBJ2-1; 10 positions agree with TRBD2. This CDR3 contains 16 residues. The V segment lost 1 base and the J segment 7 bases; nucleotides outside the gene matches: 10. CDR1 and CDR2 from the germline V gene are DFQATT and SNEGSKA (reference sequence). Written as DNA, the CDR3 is TGCAGTGCTAGAGGCCATACCAGCGGGAGGGGAAATGAGCAGTTCTTC. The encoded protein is CSARGHTSGRGNEQFF.

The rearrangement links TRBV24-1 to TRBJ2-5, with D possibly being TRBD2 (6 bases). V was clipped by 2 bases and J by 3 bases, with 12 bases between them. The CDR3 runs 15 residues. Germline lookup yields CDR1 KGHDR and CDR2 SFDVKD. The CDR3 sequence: CATSDWGVEKETQYF. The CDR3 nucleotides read TGTGCCACCAGTGATTGGGGGGTGGAAAAAGAGACCCAGTACTTC.

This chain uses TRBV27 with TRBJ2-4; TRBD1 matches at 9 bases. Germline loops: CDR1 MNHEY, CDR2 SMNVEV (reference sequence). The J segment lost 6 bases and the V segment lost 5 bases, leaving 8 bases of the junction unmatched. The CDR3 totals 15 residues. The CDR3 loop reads CASSATTGGLNIQYF. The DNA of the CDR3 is TGTGCCAGCAGTGCTACCACAGGGGGCTTAAACATTCAGTACTTC.

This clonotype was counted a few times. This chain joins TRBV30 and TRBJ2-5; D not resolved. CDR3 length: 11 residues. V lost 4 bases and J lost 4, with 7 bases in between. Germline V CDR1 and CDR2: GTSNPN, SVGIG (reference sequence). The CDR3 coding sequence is TGTGCCTGGACCATAGGAGAGACCCAGTACTTC. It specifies CAWTIGETQYF.

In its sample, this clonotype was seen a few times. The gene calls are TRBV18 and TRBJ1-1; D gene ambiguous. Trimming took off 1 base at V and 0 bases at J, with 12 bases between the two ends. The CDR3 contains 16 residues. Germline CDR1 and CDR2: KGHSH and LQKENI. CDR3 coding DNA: TGTGCCAGCTCACCACTGGACTCAGGAGTGAACACTGAAGCTTTCTTT. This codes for CASSPLDSGVNTEAFF. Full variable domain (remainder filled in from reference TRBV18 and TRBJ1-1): NAGVMQNPRHLVRRRGQEARLRCSPMKGHSHVYWYRQLPEEGLKFMVYLQKENIIDESGMPKERFSAEFPKEGPSILRIQQVVRGDSAAYFCASSPLDSGVNTEAFFGQGTRLTVV.

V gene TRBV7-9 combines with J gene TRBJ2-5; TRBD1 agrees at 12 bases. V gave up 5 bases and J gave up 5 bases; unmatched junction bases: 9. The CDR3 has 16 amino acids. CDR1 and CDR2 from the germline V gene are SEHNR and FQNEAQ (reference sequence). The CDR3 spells CASSTRDRGLFETQYF. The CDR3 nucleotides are TGTGCCAGCAGCACCCGGGACAGGGGGCTTTTTGAGACCCAGTACTTC.

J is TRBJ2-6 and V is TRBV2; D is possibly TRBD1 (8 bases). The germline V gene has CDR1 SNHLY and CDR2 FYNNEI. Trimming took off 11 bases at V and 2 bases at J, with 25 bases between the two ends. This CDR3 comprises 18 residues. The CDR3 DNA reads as TGTGCCGGGGCGGGGGCCTCAGGGGGCTTAGCTGGGGCCAACGTCCTGACTTTC. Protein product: CAGAGASGGLAGANVLTF.

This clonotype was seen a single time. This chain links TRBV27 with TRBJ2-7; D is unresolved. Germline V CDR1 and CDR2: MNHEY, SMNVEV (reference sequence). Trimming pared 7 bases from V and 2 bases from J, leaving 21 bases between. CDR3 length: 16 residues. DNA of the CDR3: TGTGCCAGCAAACGGAAAGGCAGTCATACCCCCTACGAGCAGTACTTC. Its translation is CASKRKGSHTPYEQYF.